This T cell receptor beta chain came from a study of blood T cell repertoires in COVID-19. Study background: COVID-19 samples, acute and convalescent, were from the United States, Italy and Spain. From T cells, B-cell-depleted T cells, or PBMCs came the material, which was cDNA or gDNA.

Original data processing: Estimates of nucleated cell counts were drawn from the amplification of reference gene primers. Measured with immunoSEQ multiplex PCR; TCRdb has only the in-frame clones, and not every one. Clonal size and the V and J genes are those of that table, whereas D and trimming came from the DNA. Among roughly 200,000 clones listed, roughly nine tenths were seen once. The CDR3 length is 14 residues. The V and J ends lost 5 bases and 12 bases, in that order; junction bases with no gene match: 12. Germline lookup yields CDR1 SGHAT and CDR2 FQNNGV. Material for sequencing was peripheral blood. The clonotype was recovered from a woman between 18 and 30 years old who had recovered from COVID-19. This chain joins TRBV11-2 and TRBJ1-1, with 10 bases aligning to TRBD1. The DNA for the CDR3 is TGTGCCAGCAGCCCCAACCGGGACAGGGGTTTGTCTTTCTTT. Amino acid sequence: CASSPNRDRGLSFF.